The next 4 T cell receptor beta chains were all read from a single sample in a study of shared clonotypes between healthy human individuals. Data came from immunoSEQ multiplex PCR; TCRdb stores just in-frame clones and leaves some out. The table has around 610,000 clones, approximately 96% seen once. CD45RO negativity and positive selection for CCR7 defined naive CD8 cells, a population that excluded terminally differentiated effector memory CD45RA+ cells. The sequencing input was naive CD8+ T cells sorted from blood. These receptors were collected from a woman under 40 in good health.

The DNA for the CDR3 is TGTGCCAGCAGTGGACTGTTTAACTACGAGCAGTACTTC. It yields the protein CASSGLFNYEQYF. V and J are TRBV2 and TRBJ2-7; no clear D gene. V was shortened by 4 bases and J by 3 bases, with 10 bases between the two germline ends. CDR1 is SNHLY and CDR2 is FYNNEI in the germline V gene. The CDR3 has 13 residues.

The V gene is TRBV6-1, the J gene TRBJ2-5; D perhaps matches TRBD2 (5 bases). CDR1 MNHNS and CDR2 SASEGT come from the germline V gene. CDR3 length: 16 amino acids. Deletions cut 0 bases from V and 4 bases from J, with 15 bases between. CDR3 nucleotide sequence: TGTGCCAGCAGTGAAGCGCTTGAGGGAGTGAGAGAGACCCAGTACTTC. As protein: CASSEALEGVRETQYF.

The rearrangement links TRBV7-8 to TRBJ2-1; D not certain. The germline CDR1 and CDR2 sequences are SGHVS and FQNEAQ. V was clipped by 5 bases and J by 2 bases, with 4 bases between them. The CDR3 runs to 12 residues. The DNA for the CDR3 is TGTGCCAGCAGCATGGCCTACAATGAGCAGTTCTTC. Amino acid sequence: CASSMAYNEQFF.

The genes are TRBV28 and TRBJ2-1, with 7 positions matching TRBD2. With V trimmed by 3 bases and J by 4 bases, 3 bases remained unmatched. Germline V gives CDR1 MDHEN, CDR2 SYDVKM. The CDR3 runs to 14 residues. CDR3 DNA: TGTGCCAGCAGTTTGCTAGCGGAGTACAATGAGCAGTTCTTC. This codes for CASSLLAEYNEQFF.